Listed below are T cell receptor beta chains from one sample, sequenced in a study of human T cells and chemical hapten exposure. In TCRdb, the RACE reads were re-called with MiXCR into one record per CDR3 protein. The sample shows under 60,000 distinct CDR3 sequences, roughly 10% of them seen only once. The input for sequencing was whole blood, taken in connection with sensitization to the hapten diphenylcyclopropenone (DPC). The source of these receptors is a woman aged 25-40 years with alopecia areata. Some clones in this sample may be carry-over from other donors' samples. The CDR3 runs from the conserved cysteine through the conserved F or W. The D gene is left open where the match is weak. Size is omitted from some rows. Given values are once, few, many or a class for expanded clones.

abundance: few
j_gene: TRBJ1-1
len: 14
d_gene: TRBD1
v_gene: TRBV5-5
CDR3aa: CASSESTGIDEAFF
CDR3nt: TGTGCCAGCAGCGAGTCGACAGGGATCGATGAAGCTTTCTTT

abundance: many
j_gene: TRBJ2-7
len: 15
d_gene: -
v_gene: TRBV28
CDR3aa: CASSSTSQGPGEQYF
CDR3nt: TGTGCCAGCAGTTCCACCAGCCAGGGTCCTGGCGAGCAGTACTTC

abundance: few
j_gene: TRBJ2-5
len: 14
d_gene: TRBD2
v_gene: TRBV20-1
CDR3aa: CSARTSGYGETQYF
CDR3nt: TGCAGTGCTCGGACTAGCGGGTACGGAGAGACCCAGTACTTC

abundance: -
j_gene: TRBJ2-7
len: 11
d_gene: -
v_gene: TRBV10-3
CDR3aa: CAISDLQGWYF
CDR3nt: TGTGCCATCAGTGATCTCCAGGGCTGGTACTTC

abundance: few
j_gene: TRBJ1-1
len: 13
d_gene: -
v_gene: TRBV29-1
CDR3aa: CSGGGLWNTEAFF
CDR3nt: TGCAGCGGGGGGGGGCTTTGGAACACTGAAGCTTTCTTT

abundance: few
j_gene: TRBJ2-7
len: 16
d_gene: TRBD1
v_gene: TRBV12-3/TRBV12-4
CDR3aa: CASSSTGAGGPYEQYF
CDR3nt: TGTGCCAGCAGTTCCACGGGGGCAGGGGGCCCGTACGAGCAGTACTTC

abundance: many
j_gene: TRBJ1-1
len: 14
d_gene: -
v_gene: TRBV6-2/TRBV6-3
CDR3aa: CASSYYREGTEAFF
CDR3nt: TGTGCCAGCAGTTACTACAGGGAGGGCACTGAAGCTTTCTTT

abundance: -
j_gene: TRBJ1-2
len: 13
d_gene: TRBD1
v_gene: TRBV29-1
CDR3aa: CSVDSTGGDGYTF
CDR3nt: TGCAGCGTTGATTCTACAGGGGGCGACGGCTACACCTTC

abundance: few
j_gene: TRBJ1-4
len: 16
d_gene: -
v_gene: TRBV3-1
CDR3aa: CASSQERLALKGKLFF
CDR3nt: TGTGCCAGCAGCCAAGAACGCCTAGCCCTCAAGGGAAAACTGTTTTTT

abundance: few
j_gene: TRBJ1-5
len: 16
d_gene: TRBD1
v_gene: TRBV6-1
CDR3aa: CASSFGAQGANQPQHF
CDR3nt: TGTGCCAGCAGTTTTGGGGCCCAGGGGGCTAATCAGCCCCAGCATTTT

abundance: -
j_gene: TRBJ2-3
len: 16
d_gene: TRBD2
v_gene: TRBV24-1
CDR3aa: CATSDLLSGEPDTQYF
CDR3nt: TGTGCCACCAGTGATTTGCTTAGCGGGGAACCAGATACGCAGTATTTT

abundance: -
j_gene: TRBJ2-3
len: 13
d_gene: -
v_gene: TRBV28
CDR3aa: CASSLTRQDTQYF
CDR3nt: TGTGCCAGCAGTTTAACGAGGCAAGATACGCAGTATTTT

abundance: many
j_gene: TRBJ1-1
len: 11
d_gene: -
v_gene: TRBV6-2/TRBV6-3
CDR3aa: CASSYGTEAFF
CDR3nt: TGTGCCAGCAGTTACGGCACTGAAGCTTTCTTT

abundance: few
j_gene: TRBJ2-3
len: 17
d_gene: TRBD2
v_gene: TRBV5-1
CDR3aa: CASSRKKTSGEEDTQYF
CDR3nt: TGCGCCAGCAGCCGAAAAAAGACTAGCGGGGAGGAAGATACGCAGTATTTT

abundance: few
j_gene: TRBJ2-7
len: 20
d_gene: TRBD1
v_gene: TRBV5-1
CDR3aa: CASSLGPNRPGQGFFYEQYF
CDR3nt: TGCGCCAGCAGCTTGGGTCCCAATCGTCCCGGACAGGGGTTCTTTTACGAGCAGTACTTC

abundance: many
j_gene: TRBJ1-4
len: 13
d_gene: TRBD1
v_gene: TRBV2
CDR3aa: CASRGQAAEKLFF
CDR3nt: TGTGCCAGCAGAGGACAGGCCGCGGAAAAACTGTTTTTT

abundance: many
j_gene: TRBJ2-7
len: 15
d_gene: TRBD2
v_gene: TRBV19
CDR3aa: CASTASGGGVYEQYF
CDR3nt: TGTGCCAGTACGGCTAGCGGGGGCGGAGTCTACGAGCAGTACTTC

abundance: few
j_gene: TRBJ2-6
len: 16
d_gene: -
v_gene: TRBV7-9
CDR3aa: CASIANPAGGANVLTF
CDR3nt: TGTGCCAGCATCGCGAACCCTGCGGGCGGGGCCAACGTCCTGACTTTC

abundance: many
j_gene: TRBJ2-3
len: 15
d_gene: -
v_gene: TRBV7-2
CDR3aa: CASSLVAQNTDTQYF
CDR3nt: TGTGCCAGCAGCTTAGTCGCGCAGAACACAGATACGCAGTATTTT

abundance: -
j_gene: TRBJ1-1
len: 15
d_gene: -
v_gene: TRBV3-1
CDR3aa: CASSHRQLVNTEAFF
CDR3nt: TGTGCCAGCAGCCATAGACAGTTAGTGAACACTGAAGCTTTCTTT

abundance: few
j_gene: TRBJ2-7
len: 15
d_gene: TRBD1
v_gene: TRBV4-2
CDR3aa: CASSPGQGIGYEQYF
CDR3nt: TGTGCCAGCAGCCCCGGACAGGGGATAGGGTACGAGCAGTACTTC

abundance: -
j_gene: TRBJ2-7
len: 11
d_gene: -
v_gene: TRBV2
CDR3aa: CASRMAGWQYF
CDR3nt: TGTGCCAGCAGGATGGCGGGGTGGCAGTACTTC

abundance: many
j_gene: TRBJ2-5
len: 15
d_gene: -
v_gene: TRBV4-2
CDR3aa: CASSQDPGAQETQYF
CDR3nt: TGTGCCAGCAGCCAAGATCCCGGGGCCCAAGAGACCCAGTACTTC

abundance: -
j_gene: TRBJ2-3
len: 15
d_gene: TRBD2
v_gene: TRBV7-9
CDR3aa: CASSPAGGDTDTQYF
CDR3nt: TGTGCCAGCAGCCCCGCGGGGGGGGACACAGATACGCAGTATTTT

abundance: few
j_gene: TRBJ2-4
len: 20
d_gene: TRBD1
v_gene: TRBV7-2
CDR3aa: CASSSRPGTGGGLSKNIQYF
CDR3nt: TGTGCCAGCAGCTCCCGTCCCGGGACAGGTGGAGGGTTATCCAAAAACATTCAGTACTTC

abundance: few
j_gene: TRBJ2-3
len: 14
d_gene: -
v_gene: TRBV7-2
CDR3aa: CASSLVTQADTQYF
CDR3nt: TGTGCCAGCAGCTTAGTGACTCAGGCGGATACGCAGTATTTT

abundance: few
j_gene: TRBJ2-3
len: 19
d_gene: TRBD2
v_gene: TRBV7-2
CDR3aa: CASSRGSSGGAMPSRTQYF
CDR3nt: TGTGCCAGCAGCCGTGGGAGTAGCGGGGGGGCCATGCCCTCGCGTACGCAGTATTTT

abundance: many
j_gene: TRBJ1-4
len: 13
d_gene: -
v_gene: TRBV20-1
CDR3aa: CSAAGHFNEKLFF
CDR3nt: TGCAGTGCGGCGGGACACTTTAATGAAAAACTGTTTTTT

abundance: many
j_gene: TRBJ1-5
len: 14
d_gene: -
v_gene: TRBV25-1
CDR3aa: CASSVGSGNQPQHF
CDR3nt: TGTGCCAGCAGTGTCGGTTCGGGCAATCAGCCCCAGCATTTT

abundance: few
j_gene: TRBJ2-7
len: 15
d_gene: -
v_gene: TRBV2
CDR3aa: CASSGVDPDSYEQYF
CDR3nt: TGTGCCAGCAGTGGAGTCGACCCTGACTCCTACGAGCAGTACTTC

abundance: -
j_gene: TRBJ2-2
len: 14
d_gene: -
v_gene: TRBV5-1
CDR3aa: CASSLEQRTGELFF
CDR3nt: TGCGCCAGCAGCTTGGAACAGCGCACCGGGGAGCTGTTTTTT

abundance: few
j_gene: TRBJ2-5
len: 15
d_gene: TRBD2
v_gene: TRBV18
CDR3aa: CASSPPGGVQETQYF
CDR3nt: TGTGCCAGCTCACCACCGGGAGGGGTTCAAGAGACCCAGTACTTC

abundance: -
j_gene: TRBJ2-4
len: 14
d_gene: -
v_gene: TRBV28
CDR3aa: CASSLYRGGNIQYF
CDR3nt: TGTGCCAGCAGTTTATACAGGGGAGGGAACATTCAGTACTTC

abundance: many
j_gene: TRBJ1-1
len: 13
d_gene: -
v_gene: TRBV20-1
CDR3aa: CSARADLDTEAFF
CDR3nt: TGCAGTGCTAGGGCGGACCTGGACACTGAAGCTTTCTTT

abundance: -
j_gene: TRBJ1-2
len: 14
d_gene: -
v_gene: TRBV4-2
CDR3aa: CASSQDPFLAGYTF
CDR3nt: TGTGCCAGCAGCCAAGATCCCTTTTTGGCCGGCTACACCTTC

abundance: many
j_gene: TRBJ2-1
len: 17
d_gene: -
v_gene: TRBV11-1
CDR3aa: CASSSRARSGFYNEQFF
CDR3nt: TGTGCCAGCAGCTCCCGGGCCAGGAGCGGTTTTTACAATGAGCAGTTCTTC

abundance: few
j_gene: TRBJ1-1
len: 12
d_gene: -
v_gene: TRBV7-8
CDR3aa: CASSVAAGEAFF
CDR3nt: TGTGCCAGCAGCGTAGCGGCAGGTGAAGCTTTCTTT

abundance: few
j_gene: TRBJ1-1
len: 17
d_gene: TRBD1
v_gene: TRBV5-1
CDR3aa: CASSSPTGARVNTEAFF
CDR3nt: TGCGCCAGCAGCTCTCCGACAGGGGCGAGGGTGAACACTGAAGCTTTCTTT

abundance: few
j_gene: TRBJ2-6
len: 17
d_gene: TRBD1
v_gene: TRBV7-2
CDR3aa: CASSQQGALPGANVLTF
CDR3nt: TGTGCCAGCAGCCAACAGGGGGCGCTCCCTGGGGCCAACGTCCTGACTTTC

abundance: few
j_gene: TRBJ2-7
len: 14
d_gene: TRBD1
v_gene: TRBV27
CDR3aa: CASSLTGTGVEQYF
CDR3nt: TGTGCCAGCAGTTTAACCGGGACAGGGGTCGAGCAGTACTTC

abundance: -
j_gene: TRBJ2-7
len: 12
d_gene: -
v_gene: TRBV29-1
CDR3aa: CSVVHRGYEQYF
CDR3nt: TGCAGCGTCGTCCACCGGGGGTACGAGCAGTACTTC

abundance: few
j_gene: TRBJ2-7
len: 16
d_gene: TRBD1
v_gene: TRBV5-6
CDR3aa: CASSPPGQAASYEQYF
CDR3nt: TGTGCCAGCAGCCCACCGGGACAGGCCGCCTCCTACGAGCAGTACTTC

abundance: many
j_gene: TRBJ2-7
len: 15
d_gene: -
v_gene: TRBV28
CDR3aa: CASSFWAGRSNEQYF
CDR3nt: TGTGCCAGCAGTTTTTGGGCAGGGAGGTCTAACGAGCAGTACTTC

abundance: -
j_gene: TRBJ2-7
len: 14
d_gene: -
v_gene: TRBV13
CDR3aa: CASSFGTARHEQYF
CDR3nt: TGTGCCAGCAGCTTTGGGACGGCCCGCCACGAGCAGTACTTC

abundance: many
j_gene: TRBJ2-1
len: 15
d_gene: TRBD2
v_gene: TRBV28
CDR3aa: CASSLSSGGPNEQFF
CDR3nt: TGTGCCAGCAGTTTGTCTAGCGGGGGGCCCAATGAGCAGTTCTTC

abundance: -
j_gene: TRBJ1-3
len: 15
d_gene: TRBD1
v_gene: TRBV12-3/TRBV12-4
CDR3aa: CASTTRGRSGNTIYF
CDR3nt: TGTGCCAGTACTACCAGGGGGCGGTCAGGAAACACCATATATTTT

abundance: few
j_gene: TRBJ1-4
len: 13
d_gene: -
v_gene: TRBV20-1
CDR3aa: CSARVLGAEKLFF
CDR3nt: TGCAGTGCTAGGGTCCTGGGGGCAGAAAAACTGTTTTTT

abundance: many
j_gene: TRBJ1-4
len: 16
d_gene: TRBD1
v_gene: TRBV6-1
CDR3aa: CASRPRQGATNEKLFF
CDR3nt: TGTGCCAGCAGACCGAGACAGGGGGCAACTAATGAAAAACTGTTTTTT

abundance: -
j_gene: TRBJ2-4
len: 14
d_gene: -
v_gene: TRBV29-1
CDR3aa: CSVEVNRDSGIQYF
CDR3nt: TGCAGCGTTGAAGTTAACCGGGATTCGGGCATTCAGTACTTC

abundance: few
j_gene: TRBJ2-1
len: 16
d_gene: TRBD2
v_gene: TRBV12-3/TRBV12-4
CDR3aa: CASSATSGGGYNEQFF
CDR3nt: TGTGCCAGCAGTGCAACTAGCGGGGGGGGGTACAATGAGCAGTTCTTC

abundance: many
j_gene: TRBJ1-5
len: 13
d_gene: TRBD1
v_gene: TRBV28
CDR3aa: CASRETGMKPQHF
CDR3nt: TGTGCCAGCAGAGAGACAGGGATGAAGCCCCAGCATTTT

abundance: few
j_gene: TRBJ2-3
len: 16
d_gene: -
v_gene: TRBV5-5
CDR3aa: CASSLATGSSTDTQYF
CDR3nt: TGTGCCAGCAGCTTGGCCACGGGGAGCTCCACAGATACGCAGTATTTT

abundance: few
j_gene: TRBJ2-5
len: 15
d_gene: -
v_gene: TRBV28
CDR3aa: CASSPPGALRETQYF
CDR3nt: TGTGCCAGCAGTCCCCCAGGGGCGCTTCGAGAGACCCAGTACTTC

abundance: many
j_gene: TRBJ1-1
len: 13
d_gene: -
v_gene: TRBV16
CDR3aa: CASSQRPDTEAFF
CDR3nt: TGTGCCAGCAGCCAGAGGCCAGACACTGAAGCTTTCTTT